Listed here are 21 T cell receptor beta chains from one sample, sequenced in a study of shared clonotypes between healthy human individuals (dated by TCRdb to 2020 to 2021). Library preparation used the immunoSEQ multiplex PCR assay. Imported from immuneACCESS, the table was reduced by TCRdb to in-frame sequences with V and J called. These copies leave out some clones; in studies compared against another copy, an unresolved V gene accounts for under half, and the cause of the remainder is not known. This sample comprises 2 million to 3 million clones, approximately 94% of them detected only once. Approximately 0.36% of the sample comes from the top ten. Sequencing used naive CD4+ T cells from PBMCs. This specimen's cell subset or site label, per the study, means: CD45RA+ positively selected. The receptors come from a man aged 18 to 29 in good health. Some clones in this sample may be carry-over from other donors' samples.

The chain has TRBV4-2 and TRBJ1-6, with TRBD1 matching over 7 bases. J lost 6 bases, V lost 3 bases, and 11 bases had no gene match. CDR3 length: 17 residues. Germline assignment: CDR1 LGHNA and CDR2 YNFKEQ. The DNA of the CDR3 is TGTGCCAGCAGCCAGGATAGCCCCGGGACAGCTAATTCACCCCTCCACTTT. This codes for CASSQDSPGTANSPLHF.

The chain carries TRBV5-6 and TRBJ2-4; 7 bases map to TRBD1. The CDR3 covers 13 residues. Germline V gene sequence: CDR1 SGHDT, CDR2 YYEEEE. V shed 4 bases and J 13 bases; nucleotides not matched to a gene: 11. The DNA of the CDR3 is TGTGCCAGCAGCACCGGGACAGCTCCCTTACAGTACTTC. Translated: CASSTGTAPLQYF.

This chain links TRBV27 with TRBJ2-1, with 7 bases that match TRBD2. The germline V gene has CDR1 MNHEY and CDR2 SMNVEV (reference sequence). The V and J ends lost 3 bases and 5 bases, in that order; junction bases with no gene match: 7. This CDR3 has 15 residues. This chain's CDR3 is CASSFAGAVDNEQFF. The CDR3 DNA sequence: TGTGCCAGCAGTTTTGCGGGAGCCGTCGACAATGAGCAGTTCTTC.

The chain is built from TRBV18 and TRBJ2-1; D call uncertain. V dropped 2 bases and J dropped 8 bases, with 7 bases sitting between them. The CDR3 is 12 amino acids. CDR1 is KGHSH and CDR2 is LQKENI in the germline V gene. The CDR3 region has the DNA TGTGCCAGCTCACCAGTTCAGGATGAGCAGTTCTTC. This codes for CASSPVQDEQFF.

This clone was counted once. V and J are TRBV5-1 and TRBJ2-1; 12 bases are shared with TRBD2. The CDR3 is made up of 15 amino acids. V was clipped by 4 bases and J by 7 bases; unmatched bases: 6. Per germline, CDR1 SGHRS and CDR2 YFSETQ. This chain's CDR3 is CASSIRLAGENEQFF. CDR3 bases: TGCGCCAGCAGCATTAGACTAGCGGGGGAGAATGAGCAGTTCTTC.

This rearrangement joins TRBV7-9 to TRBJ2-7, with a tentative D call TRBD1 (6 bases). This CDR3 region has 14 residues. The germline V and J ends were trimmed by 4 bases and 4 bases, with 14 bases remaining between them. Germline V CDR1 and CDR2: SEHNR, FQNEAQ (reference sequence). CDR3 region: CASSYVQGRYEQYF. CDR3 coding DNA: TGTGCCAGCAGCTATGTTCAGGGGCGGTACGAGCAGTACTTC. The complete variable domain, with remaining parts taken from reference TRBV7-9 and TRBJ2-7, reads DTGVSQNPRHKITKRGQNVTFRCDPISEHNRLYWYRQTLGQGPEFLTYFQNEAQLEKSRLLSDRFSAERPKGSFSTLEIQRTEQGDSAMYLCASSYVQGRYEQYFGPGTRLTVT.

This chain uses TRBV10-3 with TRBJ2-7, with 9 bases lining up with TRBD1. From germline, CDR1 is ENHRY and CDR2 SYGVKD. J lost 5 bases, V lost 6 bases, and 5 bases had no gene match. This CDR3 comprises 13 residues. In nucleotides, the CDR3 is TGTGCCATCAGACCGGGACAGGGAGACGAGCAGTACTTC. Translating gives CAIRPGQGDEQYF.

The V call is TRBV2, the J call TRBJ2-7, with TRBD2 matching over 10 bases. The CDR3 spans 14 residues. The germline V gene has CDR1 SNHLY and CDR2 FYNNEI. With V trimmed by 4 bases and J by 6 bases, 6 bases remained unmatched. For the CDR3, the DNA is TGTGCCAGCAGTGTAACTAGCGGGACGGGCGAGCAGTACTTC. This codes for CASSVTSGTGEQYF.

The J gene is TRBJ1-1, the V gene TRBV4-1; 7 bases fit TRBD1. Germline V CDR1 and CDR2: MGHRA, YSYEKL. V was clipped by 4 bases and J by 1 base; unmatched bases: 12. The CDR3 contains 17 residues. This CDR3 is CASSPRGFGTENTEAFF. DNA for the CDR3: TGCGCCAGCAGCCCCCGGGGGTTTGGGACAGAGAACACTGAAGCTTTCTTT.

The chain uses TRBV14 and TRBJ2-1; no clear D. V lost 4 bases, J lost 3 bases, and 4 bases lay in between. Germline V gene lookup returns CDR1 SGHDN and CDR2 FVKESK. This CDR3 region has 12 residues. DNA of the CDR3: TGTGCCAGCAGCCGGGACTACAATGAGCAGTTCTTC. It is translated as CASSRDYNEQFF.

The chain couples TRBV6-1 to TRBJ2-7; a possible D gene is TRBD1 (6 bases). The CDR3 totals 15 residues. The V gene lost 2 bases and the J gene lost 5 bases, with 16 bases spanning the gap. Looked up from germline, CDR1 is MNHNS and CDR2 is SASEGT. CDR3 sequence reads: CASSEQGNVENEQYF. CDR3 sequence (DNA): TGTGCCAGCAGTGAACAGGGGAATGTTGAGAACGAGCAGTACTTC.

This rearrangement joins TRBV5-1 to TRBJ2-7; TRBD1 agrees at 11 bases. Germline V gives CDR1 SGHRS, CDR2 YFSETQ. V was clipped by 1 base and J by 4 bases; unmatched bases: 7. This CDR3 spans 16 amino acids. CDR3 DNA sequence: TGCGCCAGCAGCTTGATTGCGGGGACAGGGGGTTACGAGCAGTACTTC. It is translated as CASSLIAGTGGYEQYF.

This rearrangement joins TRBV9 to TRBJ2-7; a possible D gene is TRBD1 (5 bases). The CDR3 has 13 amino acids. Trimming took 0 bases from V and 6 from J, leaving 10 bases between them. Germline V gives CDR1 SGDLS, CDR2 YYNGEE. CDR3 sequence: CASSVVGRGEQYF. The DNA for the CDR3 is TGTGCCAGCAGCGTAGTCGGAAGGGGCGAGCAGTACTTC.

The chain is built from TRBV7-8 and TRBJ2-1; 7 bases align to TRBD1. J gave up 8 bases and V 5 bases, and 12 bases lay outside the gene matches. Germline V lookup: CDR1 SGHVS, CDR2 FQNEAQ. The CDR3 has 15 residues. The CDR3, as DNA: TGTGCCAGCAGCGCACACCAGGGGGTGGAGGATGAGCAGTTCTTC. Its protein is CASSAHQGVEDEQFF. Full variable domain (missing parts from reference TRBV7-8 and TRBJ2-1): GAGVSQSPRYKVAKRGQDVALRCDPISGHVSLFWYQQALGQGPEFLTYFQNEAQLDKSGLPSDRFFAERPEGSVSTLKIQRTQQEDSAVYLCASSAHQGVEDEQFFGPGTRLTVL.

CDR3 nucleotide sequence: TGTGCCAGCAGTTTGCGTAGGGTTGATCAGCCCCAGCATTTT. Protein product: CASSLRRVDQPQHF. The rearrangement links TRBV28 to TRBJ1-5; no clear D. From germline, CDR1 is MDHEN and CDR2 SYDVKM. This CDR3 comprises 14 residues. V lost 3 bases and J lost 5, with 11 bases in between. Variable domain in full (rest from reference TRBV28 and TRBJ1-5): DVKVTQSSRYLVKRTGEKVFLECVQDMDHENMFWYRQDPGLGLRLIYFSYDVKMKEKGDIPEGYSVSREKKERFSLILESASTNQTSMYLCASSLRRVDQPQHFGDGTRLSIL.

The chain employs TRBV5-1 and TRBJ2-1; 10 nucleotides line up with TRBD2. The V gene's germline CDR1 is SGHRS and CDR2 YFSETQ. The V gene end was trimmed by 7 bases and the J gene end by 2 bases; junction bases not matched to a gene: 6. The CDR3 runs to 15 residues. CDR3 DNA: TGCGCCAGCCGGTCTAGCGGGAGAGCCTACAATGAGCAGTTCTTC. It codes for CASRSSGRAYNEQFF. The whole variable domain, filled in from reference TRBV5-1 and TRBJ2-1, reads KAGVTQTPRYLIKTRGQQVTLSCSPISGHRSVSWYQQTPGQGLQFLFEYFSETQRNKGNFPGRFSGRQFSNSRSEMNVSTLELGDSALYLCASRSSGRAYNEQFFGPGTRLTVL.

The chain recombines TRBV5-6 with TRBJ2-7; TRBD1 agrees at 8 bases. This CDR3 contains 16 residues. V lost 3 bases, J lost 6 bases, and 14 bases stayed unmatched. Germline CDR1 is SGHDT and CDR2 is YYEEEE. CDR3 in DNA: TGTGCCAGCAGCTACTTCCGGGACAGGCCTTCGGGCGAGCAGTACTTC. Encoded protein: CASSYFRDRPSGEQYF.

This clone was seen once. This same CDR3 is encoded by further DNA sequences in the sample. The chain employs TRBV5-1 and TRBJ1-1; D is undetermined. CDR1 is SGHRS and CDR2 is YFSETQ in the germline V gene. The CDR3 is 13 amino acids. V gave up 1 base and J gave up 1 base, with 5 bases separating them. The CDR3 sequence: CASSLQGNTEAFF. In DNA, the CDR3 is TGCGCCAGCAGCTTGCAAGGGAACACTGAAGCTTTCTTT.

The V and J genes are TRBV10-1 and TRBJ1-2; TRBD1 aligns across 7 bases. Germline assignment: CDR1 WNHNN and CDR2 SYGVQD (reference sequence). V trimming: 2 bases; J trimming: 8 bases; junction bases outside the gene matches: 5. This CDR3 region has 13 residues. This chain's CDR3 is CASSEDRAGGYTF. The CDR3 bases are TGCGCCAGCAGTGAGGACAGGGCAGGAGGCTACACCTTC.

The chain is built from TRBV4-1 and TRBJ2-1, with D possibly matching TRBD1 (6 bases). The CDR3 is 14 amino acids. The V end was cut by 4 bases, the J end by 7 bases, with 14 bases between. Germline CDR1 reads MGHRA; CDR2 reads YSYEKL. This CDR3 is CASSRGGQSNEQFF. As DNA, the CDR3 is TGCGCCAGCAGCCGAGGAGGACAGTCGAATGAGCAGTTCTTC.

The genes are TRBV27 and TRBJ2-7; D assignment may be TRBD1 or TRBD2 (6 bases each). Germline CDR1 is MNHEY and CDR2 is SMNVEV (reference sequence). Trimming removed 5 bases at V and 4 bases at J, with 18 bases between. The CDR3 consists of 15 residues. This CDR3 is CASSPFPRGTYEQYF. The CDR3, as DNA: TGTGCCAGCAGTCCCTTCCCCCGCGGGACATACGAGCAGTACTTC.